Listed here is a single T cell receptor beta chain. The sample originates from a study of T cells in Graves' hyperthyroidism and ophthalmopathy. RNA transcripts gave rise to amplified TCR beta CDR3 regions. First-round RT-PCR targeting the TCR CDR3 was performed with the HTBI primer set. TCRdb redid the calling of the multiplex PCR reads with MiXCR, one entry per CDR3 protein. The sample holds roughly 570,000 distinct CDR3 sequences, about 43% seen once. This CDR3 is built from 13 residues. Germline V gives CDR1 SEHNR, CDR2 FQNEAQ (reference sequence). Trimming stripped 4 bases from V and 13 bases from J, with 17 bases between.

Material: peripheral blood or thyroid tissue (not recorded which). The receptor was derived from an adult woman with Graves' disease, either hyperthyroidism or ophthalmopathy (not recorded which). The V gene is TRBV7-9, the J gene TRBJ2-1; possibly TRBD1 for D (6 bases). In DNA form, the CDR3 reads TGTGCCAGCAGCTCAAGCGGACAGTTTGATCAGTTCTTC. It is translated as CASSSSGQFDQFF.